This T cell receptor (beta chain) was documented in a study of control samples from healthy donors and cancer patients. Germline V gene lookup returns CDR1 LNHDA and CDR2 SQIVND (reference sequence). After removal of 7 bases from V and 6 bases from J, the junction contained 4 bases not matched to a gene. The CDR3 runs 12 residues. Using immunoSEQ multiplex PCR, the repertoire was profiled, and TCRdb retains in-frame clones only, with some absent. Of about 110,000 clones detected, roughly 79% appear once; the ten largest clones hold 6.5%. Material for sequencing was blood. The J gene is TRBJ2-5, the V gene TRBV19; 8 bases map to TRBD1. This receptor was obtained from a man between 18 and 29 years old in good health. The CDR3 DNA reads TGTGCCAGTACCGGACAGGGCCAGACCCAGTACTTC. As protein: CASTGQGQTQYF.